Below, 9 T cell receptor beta chains from the same sample are listed, as sequenced in a study of shared clonotypes between healthy human individuals. Naive CD8 cells lacked CD45RO, underwent positive selection for CCR7 and left out terminally differentiated effector memory CD45RA+ cells. Using immunoSEQ multiplex PCR, the repertoire was profiled, and TCRdb retains in-frame clones only, with some absent. The sample includes some 2,000,000 clones, approximately 94% of them seen just once. Sequencing was done on a sample of naive CD8+ T cells sorted from blood. These receptors all stem from a man between 18 and 35 years old in good health.

This chain joins TRBV6-6 and TRBJ1-3; D is uncertain. Germline CDR1 is MNHNY and CDR2 is SVGAGI (reference sequence). Trimming took off 4 bases at V and 0 bases at J, with 13 bases between the two ends. The CDR3 consists of 16 residues. CDR3 coding DNA: TGTGCCAGCAGTTCACCTGGACCCTACTCTGGAAACACCATATATTTT. Its protein product is CASSSPGPYSGNTIYF.

The rearrangement uses TRBV19 and TRBJ1-6; no definite D call. This CDR3 is built from 14 residues. Germline CDR1 is LNHDA and CDR2 is SQIVND (reference sequence). V lost 6 bases and J lost 0, with 6 bases in between. This CDR3 is CASRGSSYNSPLHF. DNA of the CDR3: TGTGCCAGTAGAGGGAGCTCCTATAATTCACCCCTCCACTTT.

The chain links TRBV10-3 to TRBJ1-2, with D unclear. The CDR3 is made up of 17 amino acids. The germline V and J ends were trimmed by 0 bases and 2 bases, with 16 bases remaining between them. The germline CDR1 and CDR2 sequences are ENHRY and SYGVKD. DNA for the CDR3: TGTGCCATCAGTGAGTCGGCTCGTCAGCTCTCAAACTATGGCTACACCTTC. This codes for CAISESARQLSNYGYTF.

The sample holds one count of this clone. This chain joins TRBV10-1 and TRBJ2-4; the D call may be TRBD1 or TRBD2 (5 bases each). Germline V lookup: CDR1 WNHNN, CDR2 SYGVQD (reference sequence). The CDR3 contains 9 residues. This chain's CDR3 is CEGTVQRYF. Here the CDR3 DNA reads TGCGAAGGGACGGTGCAGAGGTACTTC.

V is TRBV7-9 and J is TRBJ2-5; 8 bases agree with TRBD2. From germline, CDR1 is SEHNR and CDR2 FQNEAQ (reference sequence). The ends lost 1 base at V and 1 base at J; junction bases unmatched: 5. The CDR3 consists of 16 residues. CDR3 DNA sequence: TGTGCCAGCAGCTTAGATTATGGACTAGCCCAAGAGACCCAGTACTTC. It specifies CASSLDYGLAQETQYF.

This clone was picked up a small number of times. The chain combines TRBV2 with TRBJ1-2; D is ambiguous. Trimming cost V 0 bases and J 6 bases, with 8 bases left between them. The germline V gene encodes CDR1 SNHLY and CDR2 FYNNEI. CDR3 size: 13 residues. The chain's CDR3 is CASSEAGSNGYTF. DNA of the CDR3: TGTGCCAGCAGTGAAGCAGGCAGCAATGGCTACACCTTC.

Notes on this clone: The junction shows a germline mismatch at one end, possibly a read error. The V and J genes are TRBV7-7 and TRBJ2-7, with D tentatively TRBD1 (7 bases). The CDR3 is made up of 13 amino acids. Germline CDR1 is SSHAT and CDR2 is FNYEAQ (reference sequence). This chain's CDR3 is CASSAGQTYEQYF. DNA for the CDR3: TGTGCTAGCAGCGCGGGACAGACCTACGAGCAGTACTTC.

The chain recombines TRBV9 with TRBJ1-5; 7 positions match TRBD1. This CDR3 comprises 17 residues. The V segment lost 3 bases and the J segment 5 bases; nucleotides outside the gene matches: 14. Germline CDR1 is SGDLS and CDR2 is YYNGEE. The CDR3 DNA reads as TGTGCCAGCAGCGGGGGGGCGACAGGGCGCGAAGATCAGCCCCAGCATTTT. Its protein product is CASSGGATGREDQPQHF.

The chain couples TRBV28 to TRBJ2-7; D remains ambiguous. This CDR3 has 15 amino acids. Trimming cost V 5 bases and J 2 bases, with 16 bases left between them. Germline V gene sequence: CDR1 MDHEN, CDR2 SYDVKM. The CDR3 nucleotides are TGTGCCAGCAGTCGCGGCCCTACTCGGGCCTACGAGCAGTACTTC. This encodes CASSRGPTRAYEQYF.